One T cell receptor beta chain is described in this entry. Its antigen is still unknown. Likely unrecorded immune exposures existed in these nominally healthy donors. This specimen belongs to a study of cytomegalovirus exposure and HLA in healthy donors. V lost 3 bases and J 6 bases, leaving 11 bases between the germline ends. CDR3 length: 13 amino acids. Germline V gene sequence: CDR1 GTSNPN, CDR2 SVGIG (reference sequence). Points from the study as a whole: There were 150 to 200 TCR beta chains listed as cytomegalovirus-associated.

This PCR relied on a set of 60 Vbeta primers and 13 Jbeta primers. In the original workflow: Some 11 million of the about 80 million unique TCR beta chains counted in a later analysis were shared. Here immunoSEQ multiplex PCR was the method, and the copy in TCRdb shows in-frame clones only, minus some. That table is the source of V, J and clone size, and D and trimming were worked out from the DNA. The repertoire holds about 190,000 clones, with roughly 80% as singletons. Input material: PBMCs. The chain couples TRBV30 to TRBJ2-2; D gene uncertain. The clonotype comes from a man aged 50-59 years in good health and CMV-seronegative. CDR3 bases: TGTGCCTGGAGGCTTTATTCGGCCGGGGAGCTGTTTTTT. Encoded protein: CAWRLYSAGELFF.